This TCR beta chain came from a study of blood T cell repertoires in COVID-19. Study-level background: Specimens from acute and convalescent COVID-19 originated in the United States, Italy and Spain. PBMCs, B-cell-depleted T cells, or T cells were the source of the cDNA or gDNA that made up the material.

In the original workflow: Amplifying reference gene primers gave estimates of nucleated cell counts. Assay used: immunoSEQ multiplex PCR; TCRdb lists only in-frame clones, some missing. V, J and clone size reflect that table, while D and trimming were determined from the DNA. The data contain hundreds of thousands of clones, roughly 80% of them singletons. CDR1 and CDR2 (germline): MGHRA, YSYEKL. CDR3 length: 18 residues. V trimming: 3 bases; J trimming: 2 bases; junction bases outside the gene matches: 13. The TCR comes from a man at least 80 years old with acute or convalescent COVID-19. This sequence joins TRBV4-1 and TRBJ2-3, with TRBD1 matching over 8 bases. Source material: peripheral blood. CDR3 DNA: TGCGCCAGCAGCCACGGTTTCCCCAGGGGGCGGAACACAGATACGCAGTATTTT. This encodes CASSHGFPRGRNTDTQYF.